This paragraph covers one T cell receptor (beta chain) sequence. Its antigen is still unknown. No much larger clonotype is one base removed from it; base qualities were not supplied. The immunoSEQ assay was applied to genomic DNA for TCRB CDR3 sequencing. Regarding the original processing steps: Nothing other than productive TCRB rearrangements was included in the analyses. Clonality was expressed as a Shannon entropy-based productive clonality index, with each clone defined by a unique TCRB CDR3 sequence. The template counts of each clone relative to the total templates per sample were used to calculate repertoire overlap between two samples. A correlation with a Spearman r of about 0.57 was found between V-gene usage by flow cytometry and V-gene usage by TCRB sequencing. In TCRdb, the immuneACCESS table is reduced to in-frame sequences with V and J assigned. These tables do not hold every clone; where another copy was compared, an unresolved V gene accounts for under half, and the others remain unexplained. V and J calls and clone size are copied from that table; D and trimming were computed from the DNA. The sample profile shows about 36,000 clones; under 90% of them were found once. The ten most abundant clones make up more than 2.5% of the sample.

These data come from a study of somatic mutations in cytotoxic T cells in rheumatoid arthritis (dated by TCRdb to about 2017). The study in broad terms: Sorted V beta1+ cells also underwent TCRB sequencing, and some V beta antibody-stained T-cell populations were flow-sorted at nearly 100% purity on a FACSAria II or Sony SH800. TCRB deep sequencing was performed for some 60 rheumatoid arthritis patients and around 20 healthy controls. Patient and control groups had essentially identical median ages. In newly diagnosed rheumatoid arthritis without treatment, the study examined if expanded CD8+ T-cell clones harbor somatic mutations, relying on TCRB deep sequencing to characterize clonality.

Germline trimming amounts to 5 bases on V and 6 bases on J, with 10 as the count of junction bases outside the gene matches. The CDR3 runs 15 amino acids, cysteine and phenylalanine included. Only the CDR3 part of the read is kept: 45 bases, read in frame from the first base. Per the germline V gene (reference sequence), SEHNR is the CDR1 and FQNEAQ is the CDR2. The paper as a whole reports these results and caveats: The largest CD8+ clone made up more than 20% of CD8+ cells in about an eighth of the 65 patients, and blood and synovial fluid shared several identical CD8+ TCRB sequences. The finding that TRBV07 was slightly underrepresented in patients was left unadjusted for multiple comparisons. CD8+ T-cell clonality in rheumatoid arthritis patients was not significantly different from that in age-matched healthy controls. The antigen targets of the expanded CD8+ clones were unknown, and absence from virus-specific databases did not rule out viral specificity. Healthy controls showed no age-related increase in CD8+ clonality, whereas patients did (Spearman r ≈ 0.49).

With a median age of 56 years (range 21-70) and roughly 59% female, the healthy controls consisted of over 15 blood donors whose buffy coats were used. Positive magnetic bead selection on an AutoMACS was used to isolate CD4+ and CD8+ cells, with flow cytometry used to check purity. Peripheral blood mononuclear cells were isolated by Ficoll-Paque PLUS density gradient separation. DNA from CD4-enriched, CD8-enriched or PBMC samples was extracted using Nucleospin Tissue or Tissue XS kits and then quantified on a Qubit 2.0 fluorometer. Sample: CD8+ T cells sorted from blood. The TCR was taken from a man aged 35 to 55 in good health. This receptor chain uses TRBV7-9 and TRBJ2-1; 7 middle bases align to TRBD1. The DNA reads TGTGCCAGCAGCCCCGCTACGGACAGGCCCAATGAGCAGTTCTTC. This sequence encodes CASSPATDRPNEQFF.